Included here is one T cell receptor (beta chain) sequence, with context. What it binds is not known. The sample is drawn from a study of graft-versus-host responses after intestinal transplantation. The overall study: The transplants performed in recipients were multivisceral, liver-intestinal, or isolated intestinal. After anti-thymocyte globulin induction, recipients took tacrolimus and steroids for approximately three years.

Produced via immunoSEQ multiplex PCR; TCRdb's table is partial and in-frame only. The sample holds about 64,000 clones, roughly 92% seen once. The CDR3 extends over 12 amino acids. The V end lost 1 base, the J end lost 3 bases, and 4 bases lay between the germline ends. The germline V gene encodes CDR1 SGDLS and CDR2 YYNGEE. Study-wide findings and caveats: Early declines in HvG clones that occurred post-transplant were associated with peak circulating GvH clone levels.

The source material was bone marrow, sampled around 730 days after intestinal transplantation. This TCR was sampled from a human patient who received an intestinal transplant, so some T cells may come from the graft donor. The chain couples TRBV9 to TRBJ1-1; D gene uncertain. The CDR3 DNA reads as TGTGCCAGCAGCGTAAGGGACACTGAAGCTTTCTTT. As protein: CASSVRDTEAFF.